Detailed here is one T cell receptor beta chain. Genomic DNA belonging to each subset was distributed in equal measure over several immunoSEQ plates. Assay: immunoSEQ multiplex PCR; the TCRdb copy retains only in-frame clones and omits some. The sample consists of approximately 2.4 million clones, approximately 94% of them appearing once. These data come from a study of shared clonotypes between healthy human individuals. All donors qualified as healthy HIV-negative adults and had experienced no recent acute infections or vaccinations. V lost 0 bases to trimming and J lost 5 bases, with 13 bases between them. The V gene's germline CDR1 is LGHNA and CDR2 YSLEER. This CDR3 has 15 amino acids.

What was sequenced was naive CD4+ T cells sorted from blood. This sample's subset: CD45RA+ positively selected. The TCR originated in a man between 18 and 29 years old in good health. The chain combines TRBV4-3 with TRBJ1-1; possible D gene TRBD1, 6 bases. The CDR3 is CASSQDPTGTTEAFF. In nucleotides, the CDR3 is TGCGCCAGCAGCCAAGATCCGACAGGTACTACTGAAGCTTTCTTT.